Each of the 16 T cell receptor beta chains below was sequenced from the same sample in a study of radiotherapy plus CTLA-4 blockade in lung cancer. Sequenced by immunoSEQ multiplex PCR; TCRdb stores in-frame clones only, minus some. The table includes about 100,000 clones, roughly 85% detected once. The sequencing used peripheral blood, collected from a patient treated with radiotherapy plus ipilimumab. The receptors originated from a human donor with non-small cell lung cancer who had stable disease on radiotherapy plus ipilimumab.

For this clone: At the DNA level, this CDR3 is encoded by other sequences in the same sample as well. The chain links TRBV5-1 to TRBJ1-1; D call uncertain. Trimming shortened V by 4 bases and J by 2 bases, and 12 bases separated the two germline ends. Germline loops: CDR1 SGHRS, CDR2 YFSETQ. CDR3 length: 14 residues. As DNA, the CDR3 is TGCGCCAGCAGCCTTCAAGGCCCTAACACTGAAGCTTTCTTT. Translation gives CASSLQGPNTEAFF. The entire variable domain, with the rest obtained from reference TRBV5-1 and TRBJ1-1, is as follows: KAGVTQTPRYLIKTRGQQVTLSCSPISGHRSVSWYQQTPGQGLQFLFEYFSETQRNKGNFPGRFSGRQFSNSRSEMNVSTLELGDSALYLCASSLQGPNTEAFFGQGTRLTVV.

The genes are TRBV6-5 and TRBJ2-7; no firm D call. Trimming took 6 bases from V and 5 from J, leaving 8 bases between them. This CDR3 is built from 11 residues. Germline assignment: CDR1 MNHEY and CDR2 SVGAGI. This chain's CDR3 is CASSGLDEQYF. The CDR3 DNA is TGTGCCAGCAGCGGTTTGGACGAGCAGTACTTC.

The rearrangement joins TRBV5-5 to TRBJ2-1, with 8 bases fitting TRBD1. The trim removed 8 bases at V and 0 bases at J, leaving 10 bases unmatched. Germline V lookup: CDR1 SGHKS, CDR2 YYEKEE (reference sequence). The CDR3 is 16 residues long. The CDR3 is CASDRGILSSYNEQFF. CDR3 coding DNA: TGTGCCAGTGACAGGGGAATTTTAAGCTCCTACAATGAGCAGTTCTTC. The full variable domain, completed using reference TRBV5-5 and TRBJ2-1, is DAGVTQSPTHLIKTRGQQVTLRCSPISGHKSVSWYQQVLGQGPQFIFQYYEKEERGRGNFPDRFSARQFPNYSSELNVNALLLGDSALYLCASDRGILSSYNEQFFGPGTRLTVL.

The genes are TRBV27 and TRBJ2-1, with TRBD2 matching over 10 bases. Germline V gene data show CDR1 as MNHEY and CDR2 as SMNVEV (reference sequence). Trimming removed 1 base from V and 1 base from J; junction bases left unmatched: 1. This CDR3 has 16 amino acids. The CDR3 region has the DNA TGTGCCAGCAGTTTATGGGGACTAGCGTCCTACAATGAGCAGTTCTTC. It encodes CASSLWGLASYNEQFF.

CDR3 protein: CAWSKGTNQPQHF. CDR3 nucleotides: TGTGCCTGGTCTAAGGGGACCAATCAGCCCCAGCATTTT. The chain links TRBV30 to TRBJ1-5, with D possibly being TRBD1 (5 bases). The CDR3 totals 13 residues. Germline CDR1 reads GTSNPN; CDR2 reads SVGIG (reference sequence). Trimming shortened V by 5 bases and J by 3 bases, and 11 bases separated the two germline ends.

The J gene is TRBJ1-6, the V gene TRBV7-8; TRBD1 agrees at 10 bases. Germline loops: CDR1 SGHVS, CDR2 FQNEAQ. V lost 5 bases, J lost 0 bases, and 7 bases stayed unmatched. This CDR3 contains 18 residues. The CDR3 is CASSLRTGGASYNSPLHF. The DNA of the CDR3 is TGTGCCAGCAGCCTGCGGACAGGGGGAGCCTCCTATAATTCACCCCTCCACTTT.

The chain joins TRBV10-2 to TRBJ1-1; D is unresolved. Germline CDR1 is WSHSY and CDR2 is SAAADI. Trimming pared 6 bases from V and 3 bases from J, leaving 5 bases between. The CDR3 runs 11 residues. The DNA of the CDR3 is TGCGCCAGCAGCTGGGACACTGAAGCTTTCTTT. Protein: CASSWDTEAFF.

The J gene is TRBJ1-1, the V gene TRBV5-1; 11 bases fit TRBD1. The CDR3 covers 16 residues. V shed 4 bases, J shed 4 bases, and the junction held 9 bases outside the gene matches. Germline V gives CDR1 SGHRS, CDR2 YFSETQ. Here the CDR3 DNA reads TGCGCCAGCAGCCCTAACGGACAGGGGGCGAGCACTGAAGCTTTCTTT. It is translated as CASSPNGQGASTEAFF. Full variable domain (outside the CDR3, taken from reference TRBV5-1 and TRBJ1-1): KAGVTQTPRYLIKTRGQQVTLSCSPISGHRSVSWYQQTPGQGLQFLFEYFSETQRNKGNFPGRFSGRQFSNSRSEMNVSTLELGDSALYLCASSPNGQGASTEAFFGQGTRLTVV.

The chain uses TRBV5-6 and TRBJ1-2; D is uncertain. Germline values: CDR1 SGHDT, CDR2 YYEEEE. The length of the CDR3 is 13 residues. V was trimmed by 7 bases and J by 4 bases, leaving 14 bases between them. CDR3 region: CASLRDSGYGYTF. The CDR3 nucleotides are TGTGCCAGCCTCCGGGATTCGGGCTATGGCTACACCTTC.

The J gene is TRBJ1-1, the V gene TRBV7-9, with TRBD1 identical over 8 bases. This CDR3 region has 14 residues. Germline lookup yields CDR1 SEHNR and CDR2 FQNEAQ (reference sequence). V lost 5 bases, J lost 1 base, and 3 bases stayed unmatched. The CDR3 spells CASSIGQGNTEAFF. The CDR3 nucleotides are TGTGCCAGCAGCATCGGACAGGGGAACACTGAAGCTTTCTTT. The variable domain in full, with the rest retrieved from reference TRBV7-9 and TRBJ1-1, is DTGVSQNPRHKITKRGQNVTFRCDPISEHNRLYWYRQTLGQGPEFLTYFQNEAQLEKSRLLSDRFSAERPKGSFSTLEIQRTEQGDSAMYLCASSIGQGNTEAFFGQGTRLTVV.

This clone has a handful of counts. V usage is TRBV19 and J usage is TRBJ1-6; TRBD1 might be the D (6 bases). This CDR3 comprises 15 residues. V lost 5 bases and J 5 bases, leaving 13 bases between the germline ends. CDR1 LNHDA and CDR2 SQIVND come from the germline V gene (reference sequence). The CDR3 reads CASSSPGQNNSPLHF. CDR3 in DNA: TGTGCCAGTAGTTCTCCGGGACAAAATAATTCACCCCTCCACTTT.

The V and J genes are TRBV27 and TRBJ1-2, with 8 bases aligning to TRBD1. CDR1 MNHEY and CDR2 SMNVEV come from the germline V gene (reference sequence). V dropped 5 bases and J dropped 4; count of bases not matched to a gene: 9. The CDR3 covers 15 residues. CDR3 sequence (DNA): TGTGCCAGCAGTCCCGTCGGACAGGGAGCCTATGGCTACACCTTC. Residues: CASSPVGQGAYGYTF.

The J gene is TRBJ1-6, the V gene TRBV7-2; D not resolved. The V gene's germline CDR1 is SGHTA and CDR2 FQGNSA. The V end lost 5 bases, the J end lost 4 bases, and 18 bases lay between the germline ends. The length of the CDR3 is 17 residues. CDR3 nucleotides: TGTGCCAGCAGCCAGGAGCCCCGGCCCCCGTATAATTCACCCCTCCACTTT. Protein product: CASSQEPRPPYNSPLHF.

This clone has just one count. This rearrangement joins TRBV28 to TRBJ1-2; TRBD1 is a possible D gene (6 bases). V was trimmed by 3 bases and J by 3 bases, leaving 14 bases between them. CDR1 and CDR2 (germline): MDHEN, SYDVKM. The CDR3 covers 15 residues. The CDR3 is CASSFPGDGDYGYTF. The CDR3 bases are TGTGCCAGCAGTTTCCCAGGGGACGGAGACTATGGCTACACCTTC.

The rearrangement links TRBV6-1 to TRBJ2-1, with D unresolved. Trimming stripped 4 bases from V and 9 bases from J, with 13 bases between. From germline, CDR1 is MNHNS and CDR2 SASEGT. CDR3 size: 13 residues. The CDR3 DNA reads as TGTGCCAGCAGTGGGCAACGAGGTGGTGAGCAGTTCTTC. Translating it yields CASSGQRGGEQFF.

This clone was observed a single time. The V gene is TRBV5-1, the J gene TRBJ2-3, with a tentative D call TRBD2 (5 bases). Looked up from germline, CDR1 is SGHRS and CDR2 is YFSETQ. The length of the CDR3 is 15 residues. V was cut by 4 bases and J by 3 bases, with 15 bases left in between. CDR3 sequence reads: CASSPRGPFTDTQYF. In DNA form, the CDR3 reads TGCGCCAGCAGCCCCCGAGGGCCGTTTACAGATACGCAGTATTTT.